A selection of T cell receptor beta chains follows, all from one sample in a study of blood T cells in healthy people across ages. TCRdb reanalysed the 5' RACE reads using MiXCR and keeps one entry per CDR3 protein. The sample lists 1 million or so distinct CDR3 sequences, less than 25% occurring once. These sequences were also reported in another study, on T cells of mothers and their children.

The specimen was blood. The origin of the receptors is a girl aged 2 to 9 in good health. Both conserved end residues are part of each CDR3. Each record gives: J gene, D gene, V gene, clone size, CDR3 protein, CDR3 DNA. D genes are given only for firm matches. Clone size appears in some rows only: once, few, many, or a class for an expanded clone.

J: TRBJ2-5; D: -; V: TRBV6-2/TRBV6-3; size: few; CDR3: CASSSKRTGETQYF; DNA: TGTGCCAGCAGTTCCAAGCGGACCGGGGAGACCCAGTACTTC
J: TRBJ2-1; D: TRBD2; V: TRBV20-1; size: few; CDR3: CSFPSGRSYNEQFF; DNA: TGCAGTTTCCCCAGCGGGAGGTCTTACAATGAGCAGTTCTTC
J: TRBJ2-7; D: -; V: TRBV29-1; size: -; CDR3: CSVEYGRSSEQYF; DNA: TGCAGCGTTGAATATGGCAGGTCCTCCGAGCAGTACTTC
J: TRBJ2-2; D: -; V: TRBV20-1; size: -; CDR3: CSAYAGVTGELFF; DNA: TGCAGTGCCTATGCAGGGGTCACCGGGGAGCTGTTTTTT
J: TRBJ2-3; D: TRBD2; V: TRBV4-2; size: few; CDR3: CASSLTPGLGWAQDTQYF; DNA: TGTGCCAGCAGCCTGACCCCGGGACTAGGCTGGGCACAAGATACGCAGTATTTT
J: TRBJ2-7; D: TRBD2; V: TRBV20-1; size: few; CDR3: CSATPGLAGGSGPLGEQYF; DNA: TGCAGTGCTACCCCGGGACTAGCGGGAGGCTCGGGGCCCTTGGGCGAGCAGTACTTC
J: TRBJ2-7; D: -; V: TRBV5-1; size: -; CDR3: CASSLGDNAGELHEQYF; DNA: TGCGCCAGCAGCCTGGGAGATAATGCAGGGGAGTTACACGAGCAGTACTTC
J: TRBJ2-1; D: -; V: TRBV6-5; size: many; CDR3: CASSYSMGNEQFF; DNA: TGTGCCAGCAGTTACTCGATGGGCAATGAGCAGTTCTTC
J: TRBJ1-1; D: -; V: TRBV12-3/TRBV12-4; size: few; CDR3: CASSSRLQAFF; DNA: TGTGCCAGCAGTTCCCGCCTACAAGCTTTCTTT
J: TRBJ1-2; D: -; V: TRBV4-1; size: -; CDR3: CASSQAGENYGYTF; DNA: TGCGCCAGCAGCCAAGCGGGGGAGAACTATGGCTACACCTTC
J: TRBJ2-5; D: -; V: TRBV11-2; size: -; CDR3: CASSSRLTGVAETQYF; DNA: TGTGCCAGCAGCTCCCGGTTAACGGGGGTGGCAGAGACCCAGTACTTC
J: TRBJ2-7; D: TRBD1; V: TRBV15; size: -; CDR3: CATSRVVPGQTLREQYF; DNA: TGTGCCACCAGCAGAGTGGTACCGGGACAGACCCTTCGGGAGCAGTACTTC
J: TRBJ2-1; D: -; V: TRBV7-6; size: few; CDR3: CASSLAHSQGNEQFF; DNA: TGTGCCAGCAGCTTAGCCCACTCCCAGGGCAATGAGCAGTTCTTC
J: TRBJ2-3; D: -; V: TRBV3-1; size: -; CDR3: CASSLVSGADTQYF; DNA: TGTGCCAGCAGCCTAGTTTCCGGTGCAGATACGCAGTATTTT
J: TRBJ1-3; D: -; V: TRBV19; size: few; CDR3: CASTSRWADTIYF; DNA: TGTGCCAGTACCTCGAGATGGGCGGACACCATATATTTT
J: TRBJ2-1; D: TRBD2; V: TRBV20-1; size: -; CDR3: CSASMPGLAGATGQFF; DNA: TGCAGTGCTAGCATGCCGGGACTAGCGGGAGCGACGGGGCAGTTCTTC
J: TRBJ2-7; D: TRBD1; V: TRBV3-1; size: -; CDR3: CASSRGTGAVYEQYF; DNA: TGTGCCAGCAGCAGGGGGACAGGGGCCGTCTACGAGCAGTACTTC
J: TRBJ2-7; D: TRBD1; V: TRBV6-6; size: few; CDR3: CASMEVGTGTCEQYF; DNA: TGTGCCAGCATGGAGGTGGGGACAGGGACCTGCGAGCAGTACTTC
J: TRBJ2-7; D: TRBD2; V: TRBV9; size: -; CDR3: CASSAHSGRRGEQYF; DNA: TGTGCCAGCAGCGCCCATAGCGGGAGAAGAGGGGAGCAGTACTTC
J: TRBJ2-1; D: -; V: TRBV5-5; size: -; CDR3: CASSSTPALEGNEQFF; DNA: TGTGCCAGCAGCTCAACCCCGGCCCTGGAAGGGAATGAGCAGTTCTTC
J: TRBJ2-7; D: -; V: TRBV3-1; size: few; CDR3: CASSQSELGSYEQYF; DNA: TGTGCCAGCAGCCAGAGCGAACTAGGCTCCTACGAGCAGTACTTC
J: TRBJ2-7; D: TRBD2; V: TRBV4-2; size: once; CDR3: CASSQESKLAAEGYEQYF; DNA: TGTGCCAGCAGCCAAGAGTCGAAACTAGCGGCAGAAGGGTACGAGCAGTACTTC
J: TRBJ1-2; D: -; V: TRBV2; size: few; CDR3: CASSDANRYAYGYTF; DNA: TGTGCCAGCAGTGATGCAAACCGCTACGCCTATGGCTACACCTTC
J: TRBJ2-1; D: -; V: TRBV7-9; size: few; CDR3: CASSQGVSVPFF; DNA: TGTGCCAGCAGCCAAGGGGTATCGGTGCCGTTCTTC
J: TRBJ2-3; D: TRBD2; V: TRBV9; size: -; CDR3: CASSLPGTSSPDTQYF; DNA: TGTGCCAGCAGTTTGCCCGGGACTAGTAGCCCAGATACGCAGTATTTT
J: TRBJ1-1; D: -; V: TRBV27; size: few; CDR3: CASTGPNTEAFF; DNA: TGTGCCAGCACAGGTCCTAACACTGAAGCTTTCTTT
J: TRBJ2-5; D: -; V: TRBV28; size: -; CDR3: CASSGSYVEQYF; DNA: TGTGCCAGCAGTGGTTCTTACGTGGAGCAGTACTTC
J: TRBJ1-1; D: -; V: TRBV25-1; size: -; CDR3: CASGEGGRTEAFF; DNA: TGTGCCAGCGGGGAGGGGGGAAGGACTGAAGCTTTCTTT
J: TRBJ2-5; D: -; V: TRBV4-3; size: -; CDR3: CASSPGPRGGTQYF; DNA: TGCGCCAGCAGCCCGGGACCCCGGGGCGGGACCCAGTACTTC
J: TRBJ1-5; D: -; V: TRBV20-1; size: few; CDR3: CSARGQGSGQPQHF; DNA: TGCAGTGCTAGGGGGCAGGGCTCGGGGCAGCCCCAGCATTTT
J: TRBJ1-6; D: -; V: TRBV7-2; size: few; CDR3: CASSLGAERPLHF; DNA: TGTGCCAGCAGCTTAGGGGCGGAAAGGCCCCTCCACTTT
J: TRBJ2-5; D: -; V: TRBV29-1; size: few; CDR3: CSVVPYSTKETQYF; DNA: TGCAGCGTTGTCCCATATTCTACGAAAGAGACCCAGTACTTC
J: TRBJ2-5; D: -; V: TRBV7-9; size: -; CDR3: CASSLAALGPWETQYF; DNA: TGTGCCAGCAGCTTAGCAGCCTTGGGACCATGGGAGACCCAGTACTTC
J: TRBJ2-6; D: -; V: TRBV20-1; size: few; CDR3: CSARDPASGANVLTF; DNA: TGCAGTGCTAGAGATCCAGCCTCTGGGGCCAACGTCCTGACTTTC
J: TRBJ1-2; D: -; V: TRBV27; size: -; CDR3: CASSLSLWGLNYGYTF; DNA: TGTGCCAGCAGTTTATCCCTTTGGGGGCTAAACTATGGCTACACCTTC
J: TRBJ2-3; D: -; V: TRBV29-1; size: few; CDR3: CSVTGLTTDTQYF; DNA: TGCAGCGTTACTGGACTCACCACAGATACGCAGTATTTT
J: TRBJ2-1; D: TRBD2; V: TRBV9; size: few; CDR3: CASSGRGGANIYNEQFF; DNA: TGTGCCAGCAGCGGTCGCGGGGGGGCTAACATCTACAATGAGCAGTTCTTC
J: TRBJ2-2; D: TRBD2; V: TRBV11-2; size: -; CDR3: CASSLPHTQRERGMFF; DNA: TGTGCCAGCAGCTTACCCCACACTCAGCGGGAGAGGGGGATGTTTTTT
J: TRBJ2-7; D: -; V: TRBV15; size: -; CDR3: CATSRDIREYGSYEQYF; DNA: TGTGCCACCAGCAGAGATATTCGGGAGTACGGCTCCTACGAGCAGTACTTC
J: TRBJ2-1; D: -; V: TRBV21-1; size: few; CDR3: CASSKPGFKDEQFF; DNA: TGTGCCAGCAGCAAACCAGGGTTCAAAGATGAGCAGTTCTTC
J: TRBJ2-5; D: TRBD2; V: TRBV5-1; size: -; CDR3: CASSLRVQGTSGGGVAQETQYF; DNA: TGCGCCAGCAGCTTGCGAGTTCAGGGGACTAGCGGGGGAGGAGTTGCCCAAGAGACCCAGTACTTC
J: TRBJ2-7; D: -; V: TRBV25-1; size: few; CDR3: CASSGAGITHEQYF; DNA: TGTGCCAGCAGTGGGGCAGGGATTACCCACGAGCAGTACTTC
J: TRBJ1-1; D: -; V: TRBV29-1; size: once; CDR3: CSVQIRQQEAFF; DNA: TGCAGCGTACAGATCCGACAGCAGGAAGCTTTCTTT
J: TRBJ2-1; D: TRBD2; V: TRBV5-5; size: once; CDR3: CASTWVAGGSNEQFF; DNA: TGTGCCAGCACCTGGGTAGCGGGGGGCAGCAATGAGCAGTTCTTC
J: TRBJ2-5; D: -; V: TRBV24-1; size: -; CDR3: CATSDLSGEEETQYF; DNA: TGTGCCACCAGTGATTTATCAGGGGAGGAGGAGACCCAGTACTTC
J: TRBJ2-1; D: -; V: TRBV12-3/TRBV12-4; size: few; CDR3: CASTPVERSYNEQFF; DNA: TGTGCCAGCACCCCCGTGGAGAGATCCTACAATGAGCAGTTCTTC
J: TRBJ2-7; D: -; V: TRBV5-1; size: few; CDR3: CASSLGLAGPLYEQYF; DNA: TGCGCCAGCAGCTTGGGACTTGCGGGGCCCCTCTACGAGCAGTACTTC
J: TRBJ2-5; D: -; V: TRBV7-9; size: -; CDR3: CASSLNQDGQETQYF; DNA: TGTGCCAGCAGCTTAAACCAGGACGGCCAAGAGACCCAGTACTTC
J: TRBJ1-5; D: -; V: TRBV5-6; size: few; CDR3: CASSLGSIQPQHF; DNA: TGTGCCAGCAGCTTGGGATCCATACAGCCCCAGCATTTT
J: TRBJ2-4; D: -; V: TRBV5-1; size: -; CDR3: CASSPQGKNIQYF; DNA: TGCGCCAGCAGTCCACAGGGTAAAAACATTCAGTACTTC
J: TRBJ2-1; D: -; V: TRBV9; size: -; CDR3: CASTVGASSYNEQFF; DNA: TGTGCCAGCACCGTGGGGGCATCCTCCTACAATGAGCAGTTCTTC
J: TRBJ2-5; D: TRBD1; V: TRBV24-1; size: -; CDR3: CATSDLRTGEETQYF; DNA: TGTGCCACCAGTGATTTACGGACAGGGGAAGAGACCCAGTACTTC
J: TRBJ1-6; D: -; V: TRBV11-3; size: -; CDR3: CASSLGRQPLHF; DNA: TGTGCCAGCAGCTTAGGCCGTCAACCCCTCCACTTT
J: TRBJ2-5; D: TRBD2; V: TRBV7-2; size: -; CDR3: CASSLIFLAGGAETQYF; DNA: TGTGCCAGCAGCTTAATCTTCTTAGCGGGAGGGGCAGAGACCCAGTACTTC
J: TRBJ1-2; D: -; V: TRBV7-3; size: -; CDR3: CASSRFGGGYSYTF; DNA: TGTGCCAGCAGCCGATTCGGGGGAGGCTATAGCTACACCTTC
J: TRBJ2-5; D: TRBD1; V: TRBV29-1; size: few; CDR3: CSVETRTGQETQYF; DNA: TGCAGCGTTGAAACCAGGACAGGGCAAGAGACCCAGTACTTC
J: TRBJ1-5; D: TRBD1; V: TRBV27; size: -; CDR3: CASSRGPGGQPQHF; DNA: TGTGCCAGCAGTCGAGGCCCAGGGGGTCAGCCCCAGCATTTT
J: TRBJ2-7; D: -; V: TRBV7-6; size: -; CDR3: CASSLAVTEKQYF; DNA: TGTGCCAGCAGCTTAGCAGTTACCGAAAAGCAGTACTTC
J: TRBJ2-1; D: TRBD2; V: TRBV9; size: -; CDR3: CASSPPRLAGVNEQFF; DNA: TGTGCCAGCAGCCCCCCTAGGCTAGCGGGTGTTAATGAGCAGTTCTTC
J: TRBJ2-5; D: -; V: TRBV19; size: few; CDR3: CATSDLVGTQYF; DNA: TGTGCCACCTCGGACCTTGTGGGGACCCAGTACTTC